This passage covers 30 T cell receptor beta chains from one sample sequenced in a study of molecular identifiers for immune sequencing clone quantification. Via MiXCR, TCRdb re-called the PCR reads, giving one row per CDR3 protein. The data contain tens of thousands of distinct CDR3 sequences, 18% of them seen just once; the ten biggest clones take up over 1.3%. Sequencing was done on a sample of naive CD8+ T cells from blood, with Jurkat cell RNA spiked in. Described subset: FACS-sorted CD8+CD4-CCR7+CD45RA+ naive T cells. The receptors stem from a human donor in good health. Some libraries in this study had Jurkat cell RNA spiked in.

This clonotype was found many times. The chain is built from TRBV13 and TRBJ1-5, with 7 bases fitting TRBD1. This CDR3 is 13 amino acids long. Germline V gives CDR1 PRHDT, CDR2 FYEKMQ (reference sequence). Losses at the gene ends were 5 bases for V and 6 bases for J; bases not matched to a gene: 4. CDR3 sequence (DNA): TGTGCCAGCAGCCAGGGGGACAGTCAGCCCCAGCATTTT. Translation: CASSQGDSQPQHF. Complete variable domain (other parts from reference TRBV13 and TRBJ1-5): AAGVIQSPRHLIKEKRETATLKCYPIPRHDTVYWYQQGPGQDPQFLISFYEKMQSDKGSIPDRFSAQQFSDYHSELNMSSLELGDSALYFCASSQGDSQPQHFGDGTRLSIL.

As to this clonotype: An end of the junction differs from the germline gene, which may be a read error. The chain is built from TRBV19 and TRBJ2-6; weak D call: TRBD1 (5 bases). The CDR3 runs to 15 residues. Germline V gene sequence: CDR1 LNHDA, CDR2 SQIVND (reference sequence). For the CDR3, the DNA is TGTGCCGGTAGTATAGGGTACTCTGGGGCCAACATCCTGACTTTC. Protein: CAGSIGYSGANILTF.

This clonotype was seen many times. The genes are TRBV7-6 and TRBJ2-2; 7 bases agree with TRBD2. Germline trimming cut 9 bases from V and 1 base from J; bases unmatched to any gene: 2. The CDR3 length is 13 residues. The germline V gene encodes CDR1 SGHVS and CDR2 FNYEAQ. The CDR3 is CASQRENTGELFF. The CDR3 nucleotides read TGTGCCAGTCAGCGGGAGAACACCGGGGAGCTGTTTTTT.

The table lists this clonotype with a few counts. The CDR3 coding sequence is TGTGCCAGTAGTATAGTGCAGGGCCCACACAATGAGCAGTTCTTC. It is translated as CASSIVQGPHNEQFF. V usage is TRBV19 and J usage is TRBJ2-1; maybe TRBD1 (5 bases). CDR1 is LNHDA and CDR2 is SQIVND in the germline V gene (reference sequence). V was cut by 1 base and J by 5 bases, with 12 bases left in between. CDR3 length: 15 amino acids.

The chain is built from TRBV19 and TRBJ1-1, with D unresolved. V was cut by 6 bases and J by 0 bases, with 11 bases left in between. The CDR3 is 14 residues long. Germline-derived CDR1 and CDR2 are LNHDA and SQIVND (reference sequence). CDR3 bases: TGTGCCAGTAGGCCTCGTGGTATGAACACTGAAGCTTTCTTT. Its protein is CASRPRGMNTEAFF. Variable domain in full (rest from reference TRBV19 and TRBJ1-1): DGGITQSPKYLFRKEGQNVTLSCEQNLNHDAMYWYRQDPGQGLRLIYYSQIVNDFQKGDIAEGYSVSREKKESFPLTVTSAQKNPTAFYLCASRPRGMNTEAFFGQGTRLTVV.

Many counts were recorded for this clonotype. This rearrangement joins TRBV10-3 to TRBJ2-3; 8 bases map to TRBD2. The CDR3 loop spans 13 amino acids. Germline CDR1 and CDR2: ENHRY and SYGVKD. V lost 10 bases, J lost 0 bases, and 3 bases stayed unmatched. CDR3 loop: CATGTSSTDTQYF. The CDR3 region has the DNA TGTGCCACCGGGACTAGTAGCACAGATACGCAGTATTTT.

This clonotype was seen more than once but under ten times. The chain employs TRBV7-8 and TRBJ2-7; possible D gene TRBD1, 6 bases. Germline CDR1 reads SGHVS; CDR2 reads FQNEAQ. Trimming left V 7 bases short and J 0 bases short, with 13 bases between. The CDR3 is made up of 14 amino acids. DNA of the CDR3: TGTGCCAGCACACTGAGGGGGAGCTCCTACGAGCAGTACTTC. Residues: CASTLRGSSYEQYF.

The sample holds many counts of this clonotype. CDR3 nucleotide sequence: TGTGCCAGCAGTGCAGGGGGCGGATCCTACAATGAGCAGTTCTTC. Amino acids: CASSAGGGSYNEQFF. The chain joins TRBV12-3 or TRBV12-4 to TRBJ2-1, with TRBD1 matching 8 bases. The CDR3 contains 15 residues. Trimming took 5 bases from V and 1 from J; bases not matched to a gene: 4.

As DNA, the CDR3 is TGTGCCAGCAGCTTACAGGATGAAAAACTGTTTTTT. Protein product: CASSLQDEKLFF. This rearrangement joins TRBV7-9 to TRBJ1-4, with D hard to call. Germline V CDR1 and CDR2: SEHNR, FQNEAQ (reference sequence). V lost 2 bases to trimming and J lost 6 bases, with 4 bases between them. The CDR3 covers 12 residues.

This clonotype has more than one count but fewer than ten. The CDR3 region is CASSQEPGQTLWGPQHF. In DNA form, the CDR3 reads TGCGCCAGCAGCCAAGAACCCGGACAGACGCTATGGGGGCCCCAGCATTTT. This sequence joins TRBV4-1 and TRBJ1-5, with D possibly being TRBD1 (6 bases). V lost 0 bases to trimming and J lost 9 bases, with 21 bases between them. Germline lookup yields CDR1 MGHRA and CDR2 YSYEKL. The CDR3 runs 17 residues.

Comments on this clonotype: A much more abundant neighbour one base away suggests this may be a read error. The chain uses TRBV20-1 and TRBJ2-7; D remains unclear. Germline V gene lookup returns CDR1 DFQATT and CDR2 SNEGSKA (reference sequence). The CDR3 is made up of 13 amino acids. The CDR3 nucleotides read TGCAGTGCTAGACAAGCAGATACCTACGAGCGGTACTTC. It specifies CSARQADTYERYF.

This clonotype was counted at least ten times. The chain links TRBV5-1 to TRBJ2-2; TRBD2 matches at 8 bases. Germline CDR1 SGHRS, CDR2 YFSETQ. Germline trimming cut 3 bases from V and 6 bases from J; bases unmatched to any gene: 7. The CDR3 extends over 15 amino acids. In nucleotides, the CDR3 is TGCGCCAGCAGCTCAGCGGGAGTAGGATCCGGGGAGCTGTTTTTT. Encoded protein: CASSSAGVGSGELFF. The whole variable domain, remainder taken from reference TRBV5-1 and TRBJ2-2, is KAGVTQTPRYLIKTRGQQVTLSCSPISGHRSVSWYQQTPGQGLQFLFEYFSETQRNKGNFPGRFSGRQFSNSRSEMNVSTLELGDSALYLCASSSAGVGSGELFFGEGSRLTVL.

This clonotype was found many times. The genes are TRBV28 and TRBJ2-3, with 7 bases that match TRBD2. Looked up from germline, CDR1 is MDHEN and CDR2 is SYDVKM. CDR3 length: 18 amino acids. V trimming: 4 bases; J trimming: 1 base; junction bases outside the gene matches: 14. The CDR3 DNA reads as TGTGCCAGCAGTTGGGGTGTGGCGCGGGAGAGGGGCACAGATACGCAGTATTTT. Protein: CASSWGVARERGTDTQYF.

This clonotype was picked up many times. The chain employs TRBV25-1 and TRBJ1-2, with no clear D. Trimming cost V 6 bases and J 1 base, with 12 bases left between them. CDR1 is MGHDK and CDR2 is SYGVNS in the germline V gene. This CDR3 region has 14 residues. Here the CDR3 DNA reads TGTGCCAGCAGAACCTCCGAACATAACTATGGCTACACCTTC. Translated, it gives CASRTSEHNYGYTF.

This clonotype was observed many times. This chain links TRBV7-9 with TRBJ2-7, with a weak D call TRBD1 (6 bases). Germline CDR1 SEHNR, CDR2 FQNEAQ (reference sequence). The CDR3 sequence is 18 residues long. Trimming took off 3 bases at V and 2 bases at J, with 23 bases between the two ends. CDR3 sequence reads: CASSFGKADRRDAYEQYF. Here the CDR3 DNA reads TGTGCCAGCAGCTTCGGAAAAGCGGACAGAAGGGATGCCTACGAGCAGTACTTC.

This clonotype has ten or more counts. This sequence joins TRBV7-9 and TRBJ2-7, with a weak D call TRBD1 (6 bases). Trimming removed 4 bases at V and 2 bases at J, with 12 bases between. The V gene's germline CDR1 is SEHNR and CDR2 FQNEAQ (reference sequence). CDR3 length: 14 amino acids. CDR3 in DNA: TGTGCCAGCAGCTCAGGGGTAGCTGCCTACGAGCAGTACTTC. Translation: CASSSGVAAYEQYF.

This clonotype occurred many times. This sequence joins TRBV4-1 and TRBJ2-7; D may correspond to TRBD1 or TRBD2 (5 bases each). The CDR3 consists of 14 residues. Germline CDR1 MGHRA, CDR2 YSYEKL. V lost 4 bases and J 2 bases, leaving 12 bases between the germline ends. The CDR3 DNA reads TGCGCCAGCAGCCTCCCGGGACCGACCTACGAGCAGTACTTC. Translation: CASSLPGPTYEQYF.

Points on this clonotype: A junction boundary mismatches the germline segment, possibly from a read error. V gene TRBV11-2 combines with J gene TRBJ2-1; no reliable D call. The CDR3 is 11 residues long. The germline V gene has CDR1 SGHAT and CDR2 FQNNGV. As DNA, the CDR3 is TGTGCCAGCGGCTTAGTATCACCCCCCTCCTTC. It is translated as CASGLVSPPSF.

This clonotype was seen many times. This chain uses TRBV7-9 with TRBJ2-7; D is ambiguous. CDR1 and CDR2 from the germline V gene are SEHNR and FQNEAQ (reference sequence). The CDR3 sequence is 15 residues long. Trimming removed 5 bases at V and 6 bases at J, with 20 bases between. CDR3 sequence: CASSPSRTAGLEQYF. CDR3 bases: TGTGCCAGCAGCCCCAGCCGAACAGCCGGTCTCGAGCAGTACTTC.

Note on this clonotype: Mismatch with germline at one junction end may stem from a read error. The rearrangement joins TRBV4-1 to TRBJ1-3; D is possibly TRBD1 (5 bases). The V gene's germline CDR1 is MGHRA and CDR2 YSYEKL. The CDR3 is made up of 16 amino acids. The chain's CDR3 is CTSSQVSLQEANTIYF. DNA of the CDR3: TGCACCAGCAGTCAAGTTTCCCTACAGGAGGCAAACACCATATATTTT.

In its sample, this clonotype was seen many times. The genes are TRBV5-6 and TRBJ2-7; 13 bases match TRBD2. J was trimmed by 6 bases and V by 1 base; bases with no gene match: 4. This CDR3 has 15 residues. Germline V gene sequence: CDR1 SGHDT, CDR2 YYEEEE. CDR3 in amino acids: CASSLTGLAGAEQYF. The CDR3 DNA reads as TGTGCCAGCAGCTTGACAGGACTAGCGGGAGCCGAGCAGTACTTC.

A word on this clonotype: Possible read error: a much larger clone is one base away. The chain carries TRBV27 and TRBJ2-2; TRBD1 matches 8 bases. Germline CDR1 is MNHEY and CDR2 is SMNVEV (reference sequence). The CDR3 covers 15 residues. The V gene end was trimmed by 3 bases and the J gene end by 4 bases; junction bases not matched to a gene: 4. CDR3 amino acids: CASSFDRGSTGELFF. The CDR3 DNA reads TGTGCCAGCAGTTTCGACAGGGGTAGCACCGGGGAGCTGTTTTTT.

J is TRBJ2-3 and V is TRBV27; 10 bases align to TRBD2. Trimming removed 3 bases from V and 3 bases from J; junction bases left unmatched: 6. This CDR3 contains 16 residues. CDR1 and CDR2 from the germline V gene are MNHEY and SMNVEV (reference sequence). CDR3 residues: CASSLGLAGATDTQYF. In DNA form, the CDR3 reads TGTGCCAGCAGTTTGGGCCTAGCGGGAGCAACAGATACGCAGTATTTT.

The table lists this clonotype with many counts. The chain links TRBV4-1 to TRBJ2-5; D gene ambiguous. Germline CDR1 reads MGHRA; CDR2 reads YSYEKL. V lost 0 bases, J lost 2 bases, and 10 bases lay in between. CDR3 length: 15 residues. The CDR3 DNA is TGCGCCAGCAGCCAAGATTGGCAGATACAAGAGACCCAGTACTTC. This encodes CASSQDWQIQETQYF.

This clonotype was seen at least ten times. The rearrangement joins TRBV14 to TRBJ2-7; TRBD2 is a possible D gene (5 bases). This CDR3 is 15 amino acids long. V lost 2 bases to trimming and J lost 2 bases, with 13 bases between them. The germline gives CDR1 SGHDN, CDR2 FVKESK. CDR3 loop: CASSQLEAAPYEQYF. The CDR3 DNA reads TGTGCCAGCAGCCAATTGGAAGCGGCTCCCTACGAGCAGTACTTC.

This clonotype was seen ten or more times. The chain couples TRBV4-2 to TRBJ2-1; D is undetermined. CDR1 LGHNA and CDR2 YNFKEQ come from the germline V gene. This CDR3 spans 14 amino acids. The V gene lost 1 base and the J gene lost 5 bases, with 9 bases spanning the gap. DNA of the CDR3: TGTGCCAGCAGCCAAGCTTTCTACGACAATGAGCAGTTCTTC. This encodes CASSQAFYDNEQFF.

This clonotype was seen a few times. This chain uses TRBV19 with TRBJ1-2; 9 bases are shared with TRBD1. The CDR3 consists of 14 residues. With 6 bases clipped from V and 1 base from J, the junction kept 3 bases outside the gene matches. CDR1 is LNHDA, CDR2 SQIVND, per germline (reference sequence). CDR3 protein: CASRPGQGNYGYTF. The CDR3 DNA sequence: TGTGCCAGTAGGCCGGGACAGGGTAACTATGGCTACACCTTC.

This clonotype was recorded at least ten times. V gene TRBV6-2 or TRBV6-3 combines with J gene TRBJ2-7, with D tentatively TRBD1 (5 bases). The germline gives CDR1 MNHEY, CDR2 SVGEGT. The CDR3 has 13 amino acids. V was trimmed by 4 bases and J by 4 bases, leaving 11 bases between them. Written as DNA, the CDR3 is TGTGCCAGCAGTTTCTCCGCAGGGTACGAGCAGTACTTC. Encoded protein: CASSFSAGYEQYF.

This clonotype has a count of ten or more. The gene calls are TRBV7-9 and TRBJ2-7, with 8 nucleotides matching TRBD2. Unmatched junction bases numbered 5, after V lost 4 bases and J lost 3 bases. Germline assignment: CDR1 SEHNR and CDR2 FQNEAQ (reference sequence). The CDR3 is 14 residues long. The CDR3 DNA follows: TGTGCCAGCAGCTCAGCGGGAGTGAGCTACGAGCAGTACTTC. It is translated as CASSSAGVSYEQYF.

This clonotype was recorded many times. The chain recombines TRBV30 with TRBJ2-2; D is undetermined. Trimming took 5 bases from V and 7 from J, leaving 11 bases between them. Germline assignment: CDR1 GTSNPN and CDR2 SVGIG (reference sequence). The CDR3 covers 12 residues. CDR3 loop: CAWAPRYGELFF. The CDR3 DNA follows: TGTGCCTGGGCCCCCCGGTACGGGGAGCTGTTTTTT.